These 3 T cell receptor beta chains were sequenced from one sample in a study of beta chain features in type 1 diabetes. Expressed TCRB transcripts were sequenced after all isolated RNA was converted to cDNA. Clones were sequenced by immunoSEQ multiplex PCR, and TCRdb holds only the in-frame ones, with some missing. Among hundreds of thousands of clones listed, roughly 15% were seen once. Source material: naive CD4+ T cells from blood. These receptors were taken from a woman aged 18-30 years in good health.

The chain recombines TRBV7-3 with TRBJ2-2, with a possible D match to TRBD2 (6 bases). CDR1 SGHTA and CDR2 FQGTGA come from the germline V gene. Trimming shortened V by 6 bases and J by 4 bases, and 18 bases separated the two germline ends. CDR3 length equals 16 residues. CDR3 protein: CASSLPGARGTGELFF. The CDR3, as DNA: TGTGCCAGCAGTCTACCTGGGGCGCGGGGCACCGGGGAGCTGTTTTTT.

This clone occurred a few times. This chain uses TRBV6-5 with TRBJ2-2; D remains ambiguous. V lost 0 bases to trimming and J lost 9 bases, with 8 bases between them. The CDR3 covers 13 residues. Germline assignment: CDR1 MNHEY and CDR2 SVGAGI. The CDR3 nucleotides are TGTGCCAGCAGTTACTCAAGGAATAGGGAGCTGTTTTTT. This gives the protein CASSYSRNRELFF.

A few counts support this clone. This chain links TRBV7-2 with TRBJ1-2, with 8 bases matching TRBD1. V lost 1 base, J lost 6 bases, and 7 bases stayed unmatched. Germline values: CDR1 SGHTA, CDR2 FQGNSA. The CDR3 extends over 15 amino acids. CDR3 region: CASSLGGTGRDGYTF. CDR3 in DNA: TGTGCCAGCAGCTTAGGCGGGACAGGACGGGATGGCTACACCTTC.